This T cell receptor beta chain comes out of a study of T cells in Graves' hyperthyroidism and ophthalmopathy. Overall study: Blood was drawn when the patient was first diagnosed and still untreated. The study, taken as a whole, reports: Stable hyperthyroidism and ophthalmopathy were separated using 13 V-J signatures.

Disease lasting under 3 months, a NOSPECS grade of at least 4, and a Clinical Activity Score of at least 3 were features of the ophthalmopathy patients. The study left out patients who had uncontrolled infection, other autoimmune disease, pregnancy or lactation. This clonotype was seen a few times. Antigen: not known. The V gene lost 1 base and the J gene lost 2 bases, with 16 bases spanning the gap. CDR3 length: 17 amino acids. Germline CDR1 reads SGHDT; CDR2 reads YYEEEE. TCR beta CDR3 sequences were amplified from RNA transcripts. A set of HTBI primers served as the primers for a first-round RT-PCR of the TCR CDR3. TCRdb reanalysed the multiplex PCR reads using MiXCR and keeps one entry per CDR3 protein. The table includes about 350,000 distinct CDR3 sequences, about a sixth detected once.

The chain uses TRBV5-6 and TRBJ1-3, with D unresolved. What was sequenced was blood. The source of this sequence is a woman in her thirties or forties with Graves' ophthalmopathy. The CDR3 nucleotides are TGTGCCAGCAGCTTGAGTCGTTTGGGGTTCGCTGGAAACACCATATATTTT. This translates into CASSLSRLGFAGNTIYF.